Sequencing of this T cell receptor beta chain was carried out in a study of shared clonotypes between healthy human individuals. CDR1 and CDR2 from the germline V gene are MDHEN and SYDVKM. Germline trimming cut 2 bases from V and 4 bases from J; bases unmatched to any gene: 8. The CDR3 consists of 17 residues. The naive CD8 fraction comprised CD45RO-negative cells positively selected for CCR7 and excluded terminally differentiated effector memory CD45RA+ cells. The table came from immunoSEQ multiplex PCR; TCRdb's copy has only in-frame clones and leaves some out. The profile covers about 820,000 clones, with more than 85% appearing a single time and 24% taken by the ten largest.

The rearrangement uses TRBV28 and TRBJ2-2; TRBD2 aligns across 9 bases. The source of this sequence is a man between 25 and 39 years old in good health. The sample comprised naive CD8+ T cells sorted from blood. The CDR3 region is CASSLRSSGRLTGELFF. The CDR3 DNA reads TGTGCCAGCAGTTTAAGGTCCAGCGGGAGGCTCACCGGGGAGCTGTTTTTT.